A single sample gave rise to the 27 T cell receptor beta chains below, sequenced in a study of immune heterogeneity within non-small cell lung tumors. Template input was genomic DNA from bulk tumor (roughly 600 ng per sample). Each primary tumor yielded several biopsies, collected far apart from one another at surgery. Enrolled patients presented with newly diagnosed, previously untreated non-small cell lung cancer and underwent curative surgery. Amplification of the TCR beta CDR3 was achieved through multiplex PCR with 32 V and 13 J primers. MiXCR, applied by TCRdb to the multiplex PCR reads, yields one record per CDR3 protein. The table includes over 10,000 distinct CDR3 sequences, 22% detected once. The sequencing sample was made of lung tumor tissue. The source is a man in his fifties or sixties with non-small cell lung cancer.

Worth noting for this clonotype: A much larger clone lies a single base off, so this may be a read error. The rearrangement links TRBV4-1 to TRBJ2-7, with TRBD1 matching over 11 bases. Looked up from germline, CDR1 is MGHRA and CDR2 is YSYEKL. This CDR3 has 15 amino acids. The CDR3 nucleotides are TGCGCCAGCAGACAAGCCGGGACAGGGGGCTACGAGCAGTACTTC. Its protein product is CASRQAGTGGYEQYF.

As concerns this clonotype: A much larger clone is a single base away; this may be a read error. This sequence joins TRBV6-1 and TRBJ2-1; D is perhaps TRBD1 (6 bases). CDR1 and CDR2 from the germline V gene are MNHNS and SASEGT. The CDR3 extends over 14 amino acids. The V and J ends lost 0 bases and 6 bases respectively, with 9 bases between them. This CDR3 reads CASSEAGQCNEQFF. The CDR3 nucleotides are TGTGCCAGCAGTGAAGCGGGACAATGCAATGAGCAGTTCTTC.

The gene calls are TRBV2 and TRBJ1-4; 7 bases are shared with TRBD1. This CDR3 is 15 amino acids long. V shed 6 bases, J shed 3 bases, and the junction held 7 bases outside the gene matches. Germline V gene sequence: CDR1 SNHLY, CDR2 FYNNEI. DNA of the CDR3: TGTGCCAGCAGGGTCACAGGGGCCGCTAATGAAAAACTGTTTTTT. It codes for CASRVTGAANEKLFF.

This clonotype was seen repeatedly, ten times or more. The V gene is TRBV30, the J gene TRBJ1-2, with D uncertain. This CDR3 comprises 11 residues. Trimming left V 4 bases short and J 8 bases short, with 11 bases between. The germline V gene encodes CDR1 GTSNPN and CDR2 SVGIG (reference sequence). The CDR3 loop reads CAWTGSWGYTF. CDR3 DNA: TGTGCCTGGACGGGGTCTTGGGGCTACACCTTC.

This clonotype was seen repeatedly, ten times or more. The chain combines TRBV6-1 with TRBJ2-1; D is possibly TRBD1 (6 bases). V lost 0 bases, J lost 4 bases, and 7 bases lay in between. Germline V gene sequence: CDR1 MNHNS, CDR2 SASEGT. CDR3 length: 14 residues. Written as DNA, the CDR3 is TGTGCCAGCAGTGAAGCGGGACAATACAATGAGCAGTTCTTC. Translation gives CASSEAGQYNEQFF.

This clonotype counts as medium-sized. The CDR3 sequence is CASSLGPQQQYF. DNA of the CDR3: TGTGCCAGCAGTTTAGGTCCCCAGCAGCAGTACTTC. The rearrangement uses TRBV12-3 or TRBV12-4 and TRBJ2-7; D uncertain. The CDR3 totals 12 residues. With 1 base removed from V and 8 bases from J, the gap between germline ends came to 9 bases.

This clonotype was counted only a few times. The chain couples TRBV19 to TRBJ1-2; tentatively, D is TRBD1 (6 bases). The V end lost 9 bases, the J end lost 4 bases, and 15 bases lay between the germline ends. Germline CDR1 is LNHDA and CDR2 is SQIVND (reference sequence). This CDR3 comprises 13 residues. The CDR3 is CASDRTQGYGYTF. CDR3 DNA sequence: TGTGCCAGCGACAGGACCCAGGGCTATGGCTACACCTTC.

Comments on this clonotype: It may be a read error: a sequence one base away is much more abundant. J is TRBJ1-4 and V is TRBV19, with D possibly being TRBD1 (5 bases). This CDR3 is 16 amino acids long. The V gene's germline CDR1 is LNHDA and CDR2 SQIVND (reference sequence). The CDR3 DNA follows: TGTGCCAGTAACAAATTGGGGGATCCAACTAATGAAAAACTGGTTTTT. This gives the protein CASNKLGDPTNEKLVF.

This clonotype has at least ten counts. The rearrangement uses TRBV20-1 and TRBJ1-2; D is possibly TRBD1 (5 bases). The CDR3 loop spans 11 amino acids. The germline V and J ends were trimmed by 1 base and 11 bases, with 11 bases remaining between them. The germline CDR1 and CDR2 sequences are DFQATT and SNEGSKA (reference sequence). The CDR3 here is CSARAEGPYTF. CDR3 DNA sequence: TGCAGTGCTAGAGCAGAGGGACCTTACACCTTC.

This clonotype is medium-sized by share. CDR3: CASRGPSPYEQYF. CDR3 sequence (DNA): TGTGCCAGCAGGGGTCCGAGCCCCTACGAGCAGTACTTC. The chain carries TRBV28 and TRBJ2-7; D remains unclear. The CDR3 spans 13 residues. Looked up from germline, CDR1 is MDHEN and CDR2 is SYDVKM. V was cut by 6 bases and J by 2 bases, with 11 bases left in between.

Only a few counts were recorded for this clonotype. The V gene is TRBV19, the J gene TRBJ1-1; no clear D gene. V dropped 3 bases and J dropped 4 bases, with 12 bases sitting between them. This CDR3 contains 14 residues. Germline CDR1 LNHDA, CDR2 SQIVND (reference sequence). In DNA, the CDR3 is TGTGCCAGTAGTATCCGGAGCTTTGTCACTGAAGCTTTCTTT. Its translation is CASSIRSFVTEAFF.

The V and J genes are TRBV5-1 and TRBJ2-3; no firm D call. CDR3 length: 13 amino acids. V was trimmed by 4 bases and J by 0 bases, leaving 6 bases between them. Germline V gene data show CDR1 as SGHRS and CDR2 as YFSETQ. CDR3 DNA: TGCGCCAGCAGCCAGCGTAGCACAGATACGCAGTATTTT. It translates to CASSQRSTDTQYF.

At least ten counts were recorded for this clonotype. The J gene is TRBJ2-2, the V gene TRBV3-1; the D is unclear. Germline V CDR1 and CDR2: LGHDT, YNNKEL (reference sequence). The V end was cut by 6 bases, the J end by 4 bases, with 3 bases between. The CDR3 has 11 residues. The CDR3 region has the DNA TGTGCCAGCAGTGGCACCGGGGAGCTGTTTTTT. It specifies CASSGTGELFF.

On this clonotype: A much bigger clone sits one base away, suggesting this may be a read error. This chain's CDR3 is CATRTAYNQPQQF. DNA of the CDR3: TGTGCCACTAGGACAGCCTACAATCAGCCCCAGCAGTTT. The chain employs TRBV28 and TRBJ1-5; weak D call: TRBD1 (6 bases). This CDR3 spans 13 amino acids. The germline gives CDR1 MDHEN, CDR2 SYDVKM.

CDR3 DNA: TGTGCCAGCAGTGGGACAGTTAGCACAGATACGCAGTATTTT. The encoded protein is CASSGTVSTDTQYF. V and J are TRBV7-8 and TRBJ2-3; 7 positions match TRBD1. Trimming took 6 bases from V and 0 from J; bases not matched to a gene: 3. CDR3 size: 14 residues. CDR1 and CDR2 (germline): SGHVS, FQNEAQ. The full variable domain, its missing parts supplied by reference TRBV7-8 and TRBJ2-3, is GAGVSQSPRYKVAKRGQDVALRCDPISGHVSLFWYQQALGQGPEFLTYFQNEAQLDKSGLPSDRFFAERPEGSVSTLKIQRTQQEDSAVYLCASSGTVSTDTQYFGPGTRLTVL.

At least ten counts were recorded for this clonotype. The genes are TRBV6-1 and TRBJ1-2; a possible D gene is TRBD1 (5 bases). Germline-derived CDR1 and CDR2 are MNHNS and SASEGT. Trimming took 3 bases from V and 0 from J, leaving 14 bases between them. The CDR3 is made up of 16 amino acids. The CDR3 bases are TGTGCCAGCAGTGATCTGTGGGGCAGTCCTAACTATGGCTACACCTTC. Protein product: CASSDLWGSPNYGYTF.

This rearrangement joins TRBV11-2 to TRBJ1-5; D not resolved. The V end lost 1 base, the J end lost 0 bases, and 7 bases lay between the germline ends. Germline V gives CDR1 SGHAT, CDR2 FQNNGV. The CDR3 totals 15 residues. CDR3 protein: CASSLGASSNQPQHF. The CDR3 region has the DNA TGTGCCAGCAGCTTAGGGGCCTCTAGCAATCAGCCCCAGCATTTT.

In regard to this clonotype: No conserved phenylalanine or tryptophan ends this CDR3, so it is likely a read error. V and J are TRBV2 and TRBJ1-1; the D gene is possibly TRBD1 (6 bases). The CDR3 loop spans 16 amino acids. Germline CDR1 reads SNHLY; CDR2 reads FYNNEI. Trimming cost V 1 base and J 5 bases, with 17 bases left between them. For the CDR3, the DNA is TGTGCCAGCAGTGAAGGGGGGGCAGGGGAGGGTACTGAAGCTTTCCTT. It is translated as CASSEGGAGEGTEAFL.

This clonotype was counted ten times or more. The genes are TRBV19 and TRBJ1-2; maybe TRBD1 (5 bases). The CDR3 spans 17 residues. Per germline, CDR1 LNHDA and CDR2 SQIVND (reference sequence). V lost 0 bases, J lost 4 bases, and 18 bases lay in between. The CDR3 DNA is TGTGCCAGTAGTATAGACCCGACAGCCCTTGTTGGCTATGGCTACACCTTC. The encoded protein is CASSIDPTALVGYGYTF.

This clonotype was counted ten times or more. CDR3 sequence: CASSPPRDTEAFF. CDR3 DNA: TGTGCCAGCAGTCCACCTAGGGACACTGAAGCTTTCTTT. The chain uses TRBV28 and TRBJ1-1, with no clear D. The V gene lost 5 bases and the J gene lost 3 bases, with 10 bases spanning the gap. The CDR3 has 13 amino acids. Germline CDR1 and CDR2: MDHEN and SYDVKM.

This clonotype turned up a few times. V usage is TRBV24-1 and J usage is TRBJ2-1, with 10 bases fitting TRBD2. Unmatched junction bases numbered 2, after V lost 3 bases and J lost 4 bases. The germline gives CDR1 KGHDR, CDR2 SFDVKD. The CDR3 totals 15 residues. The CDR3 protein is CATSDPGLAYNEQFF. In nucleotides, the CDR3 is TGTGCCACCAGTGATCCGGGACTAGCGTACAATGAGCAGTTCTTC.

This clonotype qualifies as medium-sized (0.01 to 0.1%). The chain is built from TRBV3-1 and TRBJ2-5; 8 bases match TRBD1. The CDR3 runs to 15 residues. V dropped 4 bases and J dropped 2; count of bases not matched to a gene: 6. Germline CDR1 LGHDT, CDR2 YNNKEL (reference sequence). In DNA, the CDR3 is TGTGCCAGCAGCCCCCAGGGGGCGCCTCAAGAGACCCAGTACTTC. Translating it yields CASSPQGAPQETQYF.

The rearrangement joins TRBV7-9 to TRBJ2-2; 7 nucleotides match TRBD1. Germline V lookup: CDR1 SEHNR, CDR2 FQNEAQ (reference sequence). The trim removed 1 base at V and 4 bases at J, leaving 3 bases unmatched. The CDR3 is 15 amino acids. The CDR3, as DNA: TGTGCCAGCAGCTTAGAAAGGGGGCGCACCGGGGAGCTGTTTTTT. It codes for CASSLERGRTGELFF.

This chain connects TRBV20-1 to TRBJ1-3; possible D gene TRBD1, 5 bases. Germline V lookup: CDR1 DFQATT, CDR2 SNEGSKA (reference sequence). CDR3 size: 16 residues. V was clipped by 3 bases and J by 4 bases, with 19 bases between them. CDR3 in DNA: TGCAGTGCTAGCACCTCTACGACAGACGGAGGAAACACCATATATTTT. It translates to CSASTSTTDGGNTIYF.

V gene TRBV11-3 combines with J gene TRBJ1-1; D might be TRBD1 (5 bases). Trimming took off 4 bases at V and 6 bases at J, with 15 bases between the two ends. The CDR3 consists of 14 residues. Germline lookup yields CDR1 SGHNT and CDR2 YENEEA. The CDR3 DNA reads as TGTGCCAGCAGCTGGGGACTGCGCTCGGCTGAAGCTTTCTTT. It yields the protein CASSWGLRSAEAFF. The variable domain in full, completed from reference TRBV11-3 and TRBJ1-1, reads EAGVVQSPRYKIIEKKQPVAFWCNPISGHNTLYWYLQNLGQGPELLIRYENEEAVDDSQLPKDRFSAERLKGVDSTLKIQPAELGDSAVYLCASSWGLRSAEAFFGQGTRLTVV.

This clonotype was observed at least ten times. The chain recombines TRBV6-1 with TRBJ1-5, with TRBD1 as a possible D gene (5 bases). CDR1 is MNHNS, CDR2 SASEGT, per germline. The CDR3 consists of 15 residues. V was trimmed by 2 bases and J by 0 bases, leaving 8 bases between them. The CDR3 coding sequence is TGTGCCAGCAGTGAACAGGGATATAGCAATCAGCCCCAGCATTTT. Residues: CASSEQGYSNQPQHF.

In the case of this clonotype: This may be a read error: a much more frequent sequence differs by one nucleotide. V usage is TRBV12-3 or TRBV12-4 and J usage is TRBJ1-6, with 9 bases lining up with TRBD1. The CDR3 covers 15 residues. The CDR3 protein is CASSGQGSGNSPLYF. The CDR3 DNA follows: TGTGCCAGCAGTGGACAGGGGAGTGGGAATTCACCCCTCTACTTT.